What follows are 20 T cell receptor beta chains derived from one specimen sequenced in a study of T cells expressing NK-cell markers. TCRdb reprocessed the 5' RACE reads, with one entry per CDR3 protein and no DNA. The sample table sets out fewer than 40,000 distinct CDR3 sequences. Sequences were obtained from blood T cells: a sorted CD56 or NKG2C T cell subset, CD4+ or CD8+ T cells, or bulk PBMC T cells (not recorded which). These receptors originate from a woman between 18 and 70 years old in good health.

The chain is built from TRBV5-1 and TRBJ2-5; no DNA is available, so the TRBD2 call from TCRdb remains unchecked. The CDR3 is 16 amino acids. In germline, CDR1 is SGHRS, CDR2 YFSETQ. The CDR3 sequence is CASSLLAHRTQETQYF.

V usage is TRBV30 and J usage is TRBJ1-3. CDR1 and CDR2 from the germline V gene are GTSNPN and SVGIG (reference sequence). This CDR3 region has 12 residues. CDR3 in amino acids: CAWKRAGNTIYF.

The chain recombines TRBV7-3 with TRBJ2-7; TCRdb's assignment of TRBD1 cannot be checked, as there is no DNA. CDR1 is SGHTA and CDR2 is FQGTGA in the germline V gene. CDR3 length equals 17 residues. The CDR3 sequence is CASSPIGRTGGSYEQYF.

The chain carries TRBV4-2 and TRBJ2-3; there is no DNA to check the TCRdb D call of TRBD2. Germline-derived CDR1 and CDR2 are LGHNA and YNFKEQ. The length of the CDR3 is 18 residues. The CDR3 sequence is CASSQEEPAGGLGDTQYF.

V gene TRBV12-3 or TRBV12-4 combines with J gene TRBJ1-4. The CDR3 consists of 13 residues. The CDR3 loop reads CASSRALREKLFF.

The V gene is TRBV7-9, the J gene TRBJ2-1. CDR1 is SEHNR and CDR2 is FQNEAQ in the germline V gene (reference sequence). The length of the CDR3 is 14 residues. The CDR3 loop reads CASSLVHSYNEQFF.

This sequence joins TRBV13 and TRBJ2-1; the TCRdb call, TRBD1, lacks DNA for checking. The germline V gene encodes CDR1 PRHDT and CDR2 FYEKMQ (reference sequence). The CDR3 loop spans 13 amino acids. The CDR3 loop is CASSLLQGNEQFF.

The chain carries TRBV12-3 or TRBV12-4 and TRBJ1-1. The CDR3 runs 11 residues. CDR3 loop: CASSSVREAFF.

The V gene is TRBV7-6, the J gene TRBJ1-2; without DNA, the TCRdb call of TRBD1 cannot be checked. CDR3 size: 15 residues. Per germline, CDR1 SGHVS and CDR2 FNYEAQ. The CDR3 spells CASSFGTGIIDGYTF.

The chain links TRBV5-6 to TRBJ2-7; TCRdb's assignment of TRBD2 cannot be checked, as there is no DNA. The CDR3 loop spans 13 amino acids. Germline CDR1 SGHDT, CDR2 YYEEEE. CDR3 sequence reads: CASSLVWEVEQYF.

The chain carries TRBV4-1 and TRBJ2-7; checking the TCRdb D call of TRBD1 is not possible without DNA. Germline V gene sequence: CDR1 MGHRA, CDR2 YSYEKL. There are 16 residues in the CDR3. The CDR3: CASSPSGTPDGYEQYF.

The CDR3 protein is CASGLARDSRGGKNIQYF. The chain joins TRBV12-5 to TRBJ2-4; no DNA is available, so the TRBD2 call from TCRdb remains unchecked. This CDR3 contains 18 residues. The V gene's germline CDR1 is LGHNT and CDR2 FRNRAP. The full variable domain, with the rest looked up from reference TRBV12-5 and TRBJ2-4, is DARVTQTPRHKVTEMGQEVTMRCQPILGHNTVFWYRQTMMQGLELLAYFRNRAPLDDSGMPKDRFSAEMPDATLATLKIQPSEPRDSAVYFCASGLARDSRGGKNIQYFGAGTRLSVL.

The chain has TRBV12-3 or TRBV12-4 and TRBJ2-7; the TRBD1 assignment by TCRdb is unverifiable without DNA. The CDR3 spans 12 residues. CDR3 residues: CASSFPGNEQYF.

The V gene is TRBV29-1, the J gene TRBJ2-1; the D call of TRBD2 rests on TCRdb alone, since no DNA is present to check it. The germline V gene has CDR1 SQVTM and CDR2 ANQGSEA. The CDR3 is 15 amino acids. CDR3 residues: CSVELPSGSRNEQFF.

The J gene is TRBJ2-3, the V gene TRBV29-1; there is no DNA to check the TCRdb D call of TRBD2. This CDR3 spans 14 amino acids. Germline assignment: CDR1 SQVTM and CDR2 ANQGSEA. This chain's CDR3 is CSVEGDFTTDTQYF.

The V call is TRBV27, the J call TRBJ1-1; TCRdb's assignment of TRBD1 cannot be checked, as there is no DNA. The CDR3 totals 15 residues. CDR1 and CDR2 (germline): MNHEY, SMNVEV (reference sequence). The chain's CDR3 is CASSFSAGGNTEAFF.

The rearrangement links TRBV20-1 to TRBJ2-1; TCRdb gives TRBD1 as the D gene, but with no DNA this cannot be confirmed. In germline, CDR1 is DFQATT, CDR2 SNEGSKA (reference sequence). The CDR3 has 17 amino acids. The CDR3 sequence is CSARDRGFQGPYNEQFF.

The chain uses TRBV7-6 and TRBJ2-6. The germline CDR1 and CDR2 sequences are SGHVS and FNYEAQ. The CDR3 extends over 16 amino acids. CDR3 amino acids: CASSLRAFPGANVLTF.

The V call is TRBV2, the J call TRBJ2-7. The CDR3 is 11 residues long. Per the germline V gene, CDR1 is SNHLY and CDR2 is FYNNEI. The CDR3 sequence is CASSDSYEQYF. Variable domain in full (rest from reference TRBV2 and TRBJ2-7): EPEVTQTPSHQVTQMGQEVILRCVPISNHLYFYWYRQILGQKVEFLVSFYNNEISEKSEIFDDQFSVERPDGSNFTLKIRSTKLEDSAMYFCASSDSYEQYFGPGTRLTVT.

This sequence joins TRBV7-8 and TRBJ2-2; the TCRdb call, TRBD2, lacks DNA for checking. This CDR3 is built from 16 residues. Per the germline V gene, CDR1 is SGHVS and CDR2 is FQNEAQ. CDR3 loop: CASSLVALAPTGELFF.